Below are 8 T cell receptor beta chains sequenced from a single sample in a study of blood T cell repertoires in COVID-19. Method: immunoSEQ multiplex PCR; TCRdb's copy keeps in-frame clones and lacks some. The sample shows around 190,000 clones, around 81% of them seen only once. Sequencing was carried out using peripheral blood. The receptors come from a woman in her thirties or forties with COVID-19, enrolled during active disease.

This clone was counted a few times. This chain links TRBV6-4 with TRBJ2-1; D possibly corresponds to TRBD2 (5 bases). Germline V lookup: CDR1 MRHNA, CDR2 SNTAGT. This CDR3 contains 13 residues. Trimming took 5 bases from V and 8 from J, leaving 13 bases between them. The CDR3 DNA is TGTGCCAGCAGTCGTGACGGAGGAGATGAGCAGTTCTTC. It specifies CASSRDGGDEQFF.

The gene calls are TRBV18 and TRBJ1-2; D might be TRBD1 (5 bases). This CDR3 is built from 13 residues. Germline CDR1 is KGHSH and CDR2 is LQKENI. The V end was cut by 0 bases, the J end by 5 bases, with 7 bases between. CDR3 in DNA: TGTGCCAGCTCACCACCAGGGGTATATGGCTACACCTTC. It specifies CASSPPGVYGYTF.

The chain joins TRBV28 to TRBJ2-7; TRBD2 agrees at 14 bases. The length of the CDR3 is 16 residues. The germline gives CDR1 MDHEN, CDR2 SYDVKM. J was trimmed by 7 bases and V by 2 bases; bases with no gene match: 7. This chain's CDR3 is CASSLSPTSGRGEQYF. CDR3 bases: TGTGCCAGCAGTTTAAGCCCGACTAGCGGGAGGGGTGAGCAGTACTTC.

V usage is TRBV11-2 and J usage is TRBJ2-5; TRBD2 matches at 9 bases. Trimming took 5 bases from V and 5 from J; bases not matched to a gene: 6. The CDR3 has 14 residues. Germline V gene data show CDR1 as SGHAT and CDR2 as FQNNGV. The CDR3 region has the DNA TGTGCCAGCAGCCTTAGCGGGGGATACGAGACCCAGTACTTC. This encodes CASSLSGGYETQYF.

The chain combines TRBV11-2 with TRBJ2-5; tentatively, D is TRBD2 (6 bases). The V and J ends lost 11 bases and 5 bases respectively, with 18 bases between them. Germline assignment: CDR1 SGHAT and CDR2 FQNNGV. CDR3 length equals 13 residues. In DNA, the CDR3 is TGTGCCTCCATGGGGGGACTTGTTGAGACCCAGTACTTC. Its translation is CASMGGLVETQYF.

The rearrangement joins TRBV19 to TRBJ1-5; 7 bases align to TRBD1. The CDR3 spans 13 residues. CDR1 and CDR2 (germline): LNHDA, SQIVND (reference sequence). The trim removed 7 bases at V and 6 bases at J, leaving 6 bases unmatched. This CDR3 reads CASTVDRVQPQHF. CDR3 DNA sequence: TGTGCCAGTACTGTTGACAGGGTTCAGCCCCAGCATTTT.

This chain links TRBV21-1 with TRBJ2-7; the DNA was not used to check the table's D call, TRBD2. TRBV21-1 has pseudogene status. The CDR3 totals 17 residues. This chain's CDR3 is CASSKAPGGRNRYEQYV. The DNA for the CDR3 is TGTGCCAGCAGCAAAGCGCCGGGTGGGAGGAATCGGTACGAGCAGTACGTC.

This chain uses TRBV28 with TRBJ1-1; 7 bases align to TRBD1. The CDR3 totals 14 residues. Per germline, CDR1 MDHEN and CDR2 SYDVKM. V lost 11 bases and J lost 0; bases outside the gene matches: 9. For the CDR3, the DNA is TGTGCCGGATCCTCAGGGGGTCTGAACACTGAAGCTTTCTTT. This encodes CAGSSGGLNTEAFF. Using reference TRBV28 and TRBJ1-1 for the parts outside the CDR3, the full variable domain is DVKVTQSSRYLVKRTGEKVFLECVQDMDHENMFWYRQDPGLGLRLIYFSYDVKMKEKGDIPEGYSVSREKKERFSLILESASTNQTSMYLCAGSSGGLNTEAFFGQGTRLTVV.